What follows are 24 T cell receptor beta chains derived from one specimen sequenced in a study of identical twins. MiXCR, run by TCRdb on the 5' RACE reads, gives a single entry per CDR3 protein. Of about 240,000 distinct CDR3 sequences detected, approximately 12% appear once; the ten largest clones hold about 4%. In addition, the sample was reused for a study of yellow fever vaccine responses in identical twins.

Sequenced sample: memory (CD45RO+) T cells sorted from blood. The source is a young woman in good health.

The chain combines TRBV2 with TRBJ2-3, with 8 bases lining up with TRBD1. The CDR3 contains 14 residues. The germline V gene encodes CDR1 SNHLY and CDR2 FYNNEI. Losses at the gene ends were 8 bases for V and 1 base for J; bases not matched to a gene: 5. CDR3 sequence: CASLGQARTDTQYF. The CDR3 nucleotides are TGTGCCAGCCTGGGACAGGCACGCACAGATACGCAGTATTTT.

V and J are TRBV5-1 and TRBJ2-3, with 15 bases matching TRBD2. The germline gives CDR1 SGHRS, CDR2 YFSETQ. Losses at the gene ends were 3 bases for V and 0 bases for J; bases not matched to a gene: 8. The CDR3 has 19 residues. The CDR3 loop reads CASSSGLAGGLPSTDTQYF. The CDR3 region has the DNA TGCGCCAGCAGCTCGGGACTAGCGGGAGGACTACCAAGCACAGATACGCAGTATTTT. Full variable domain (remainder filled in from reference TRBV5-1 and TRBJ2-3): KAGVTQTPRYLIKTRGQQVTLSCSPISGHRSVSWYQQTPGQGLQFLFEYFSETQRNKGNFPGRFSGRQFSNSRSEMNVSTLELGDSALYLCASSSGLAGGLPSTDTQYFGPGTRLTVL.

The sample holds many counts of this clonotype. The V gene is TRBV12-3 or TRBV12-4, the J gene TRBJ2-7; possibly TRBD2 for D (6 bases). Deletions cut 0 bases from V and 6 bases from J, with 12 bases between. There are 14 residues in the CDR3. This chain's CDR3 is CASSLAGGRGEQYF. The DNA for the CDR3 is TGTGCCAGCAGTTTAGCCGGGGGTCGGGGCGAGCAGTACTTC.

This chain joins TRBV5-6 and TRBJ1-2; no clear D gene. Looked up from germline, CDR1 is SGHDT and CDR2 is YYEEEE. CDR3 length: 15 amino acids. V lost 0 bases to trimming and J lost 7 bases, with 16 bases between them. DNA of the CDR3: TGTGCCAGCAGCTTGGTGAGGTCCCCGAGAAGTGGCTACACCTTC. Its translation: CASSLVRSPRSGYTF.

The V gene is TRBV20-1, the J gene TRBJ2-5; D gene ambiguous. The germline V gene has CDR1 DFQATT and CDR2 SNEGSKA (reference sequence). Trimming cost V 0 bases and J 5 bases, with 13 bases left between them. CDR3 length: 14 amino acids. The CDR3 spells CSARDPARRETQYF. The CDR3 DNA sequence: TGCAGTGCTAGAGATCCAGCGCGCCGTGAGACCCAGTACTTC.

The genes are TRBV7-2 and TRBJ2-7; unclear D gene. The length of the CDR3 is 12 residues. Germline V CDR1 and CDR2: SGHTA, FQGNSA. V lost 5 bases and J lost 6, with 11 bases in between. The CDR3 loop is CASSRMSREQYF. CDR3 nucleotides: TGTGCCAGCAGCAGGATGAGCCGCGAGCAGTACTTC.

This clonotype was counted only a few times. This sequence joins TRBV24-1 and TRBJ2-2; tentative D call: TRBD2 (6 bases). Trimming removed 7 bases at V and 6 bases at J, with 14 bases between. There are 14 residues in the CDR3. Germline lookup yields CDR1 KGHDR and CDR2 SFDVKD. CDR3 in DNA: TGTGCCACCAGGGACTACCTCGGGTCCGGGGAGCTGTTTTTT. Its protein product is CATRDYLGSGELFF.

This clonotype was counted only a few times. This sequence joins TRBV20-1 and TRBJ2-7; TRBD2 matches 8 bases. The germline gives CDR1 DFQATT, CDR2 SNEGSKA (reference sequence). This CDR3 spans 13 amino acids. The J segment lost 4 bases and the V segment lost 5 bases, leaving 7 bases of the junction unmatched. The CDR3 here is CSAPSGSRYEQYF. The DNA of the CDR3 is TGCAGTGCTCCCAGCGGGAGTCGTTACGAGCAGTACTTC.

The gene calls are TRBV7-6 and TRBJ2-7; a weak D match, TRBD2 (5 bases). The ends were cut back, 0 bases at V and 5 bases at J, with 8 bases in the middle. This CDR3 comprises 13 residues. Looked up from germline, CDR1 is SGHVS and CDR2 is FNYEAQ. Here the CDR3 DNA reads TGTGCCAGCAGCTTAGCTATCGGGGACGAGCAGTACTTC. This translates into CASSLAIGDEQYF.

This clonotype was picked up a small number of times. CDR3: CASSLPALEQFF. The CDR3 DNA sequence: TGTGCCAGCAGTTTACCCGCCCTTGAGCAGTTCTTC. The V and J genes are TRBV28 and TRBJ2-1; unclear D gene. The V end was cut by 2 bases, the J end by 9 bases, with 8 bases between. There are 12 residues in the CDR3. The germline gives CDR1 MDHEN, CDR2 SYDVKM.

This clonotype was recorded a few times. The chain joins TRBV27 to TRBJ2-2; TRBD1 might be the D (6 bases). Trimming removed 2 bases from V and 2 bases from J, with 9 bases in between. CDR1 is MNHEY, CDR2 SMNVEV, per germline (reference sequence). The CDR3 loop spans 15 amino acids. The CDR3: CASSLRQENTGELFF. The DNA for the CDR3 is TGTGCCAGCAGTTTACGACAGGAAAACACCGGGGAGCTGTTTTTT.

This clonotype was seen a handful of times. The rearrangement links TRBV5-1 to TRBJ2-7; D is unclear. This CDR3 is built from 14 residues. The V end was cut by 3 bases, the J end by 2 bases, with 12 bases between. Germline loops: CDR1 SGHRS, CDR2 YFSETQ. The CDR3 nucleotides read TGCGCCAGCAGCTATTTCGACCGGGCCTACGAGCAGTACTTC. Amino acid sequence: CASSYFDRAYEQYF.

This clonotype was detected a few times. The gene calls are TRBV10-3 and TRBJ2-2, with TRBD2 matching 11 bases. Losses at the gene ends were 6 bases for V and 7 bases for J; bases not matched to a gene: 16. The CDR3 has 18 residues. Per germline, CDR1 ENHRY and CDR2 SYGVKD. The DNA for the CDR3 is TGTGCCATCAGCCCCGGAACTAGCGGGAGCGCCCTTTTCGGGGAGCTGTTTTTT. Encoded protein: CAISPGTSGSALFGELFF.

The rearrangement uses TRBV28 and TRBJ2-7; 8 bases agree with TRBD1. Per germline, CDR1 MDHEN and CDR2 SYDVKM. With V trimmed by 3 bases and J by 0 bases, 4 bases remained unmatched. The CDR3 totals 15 residues. The CDR3 DNA is TGTGCCAGCAGTTTGACAGGGGAGCTCTCCTACGAGCAGTACTTC. Its protein product is CASSLTGELSYEQYF.

This clonotype came up a few times. This chain links TRBV20-1 with TRBJ2-3; D is uncertain. Trimming cost V 5 bases and J 3 bases, with 9 bases left between them. The CDR3 length is 12 residues. Germline V gene sequence: CDR1 DFQATT, CDR2 SNEGSKA (reference sequence). The CDR3 sequence is CSASDLTDTQYF. The CDR3 DNA reads as TGCAGTGCTTCCGACCTAACAGATACGCAGTATTTT.

A few counts support this clonotype. The J gene is TRBJ2-7, the V gene TRBV9; D is undetermined. The CDR3 covers 14 residues. Germline assignment: CDR1 SGDLS and CDR2 YYNGEE. V was pared by 0 bases and J by 1 base, with 8 bases between. DNA for the CDR3: TGTGCCAGCAGCGTAGATATTATGTCCTACGAGCAGTACTTC. As protein: CASSVDIMSYEQYF.

V is TRBV7-9 and J is TRBJ2-7, with TRBD2 as a possible D gene (6 bases). In germline, CDR1 is SEHNR, CDR2 FQNEAQ (reference sequence). Between the trimmed V and J ends, which lost 3 bases and 3 bases, there was a span of 18 bases. The CDR3 length is 16 residues. The CDR3 region is CASSFVESGSGYEQYF. CDR3 DNA: TGTGCCAGCAGCTTTGTGGAATCGGGTAGCGGCTACGAGCAGTACTTC.

This chain joins TRBV7-3 and TRBJ1-1; D not resolved. Germline CDR1 and CDR2: SGHTA and FQGTGA. The germline V and J ends were trimmed by 1 base and 1 base, with 7 bases remaining between them. There are 14 residues in the CDR3. CDR3 DNA sequence: TGTGCCAGCAGCTTAATGGGGTCGAACACTGAAGCTTTCTTT. This codes for CASSLMGSNTEAFF.

This clonotype was found a few times. Here the CDR3 DNA reads TGTGCCAGCAGTTACCGAGGACAGGCAACTAATGAAAAACTGTTTTTT. Its translation: CASSYRGQATNEKLFF. This chain uses TRBV6-5 with TRBJ1-4; TRBD1 agrees at 7 bases. The germline gives CDR1 MNHEY, CDR2 SVGAGI. This CDR3 region has 16 residues. J lost 0 bases, V lost 2 bases, and 3 bases had no gene match.

There are many counts of this clonotype. The chain carries TRBV5-1 and TRBJ2-1; 13 nucleotides line up with TRBD2. V gave up 7 bases and J gave up 10 bases; unmatched junction bases: 14. CDR1 SGHRS and CDR2 YFSETQ come from the germline V gene. CDR3 length equals 16 residues. This CDR3 is CASLPSGTSGMKEQFF. CDR3 nucleotide sequence: TGCGCCAGCCTCCCCTCCGGGACTAGCGGGATGAAGGAGCAGTTCTTC. Based on the CDR3 plus reference TRBV5-1 and TRBJ2-1, the full variable domain is KAGVTQTPRYLIKTRGQQVTLSCSPISGHRSVSWYQQTPGQGLQFLFEYFSETQRNKGNFPGRFSGRQFSNSRSEMNVSTLELGDSALYLCASLPSGTSGMKEQFFGPGTRLTVL.

V gene TRBV28 combines with J gene TRBJ2-2; D is undetermined. Per the germline V gene, CDR1 is MDHEN and CDR2 is SYDVKM. The CDR3 is made up of 12 amino acids. V lost 2 bases and J 7 bases, leaving 5 bases between the germline ends. CDR3 amino acids: CASSLVLGELFF. In nucleotides, the CDR3 is TGTGCCAGCAGTTTAGTCCTCGGGGAGCTGTTTTTT.

This clonotype was counted at least ten times. This chain links TRBV12-3 or TRBV12-4 with TRBJ2-3; D possibly uses TRBD1 or TRBD2 (6 bases each). The ends were cut back, 7 bases at V and 3 bases at J, with 20 bases in the middle. The CDR3 totals 16 residues. The CDR3 bases are TGTGCCAGCACCAAGGGGGGCCATACCCAAACAGATACGCAGTATTTT. Encoded protein: CASTKGGHTQTDTQYF.

There are a few counts of this clonotype. V is TRBV7-9 and J is TRBJ2-1; 11 bases match TRBD2. V was clipped by 5 bases and J by 10 bases; unmatched bases: 10. The CDR3 runs 15 residues. The germline gives CDR1 SEHNR, CDR2 FQNEAQ (reference sequence). CDR3 in amino acids: CASSLNPLAGGEQFF. The CDR3 bases are TGTGCCAGCAGCCTCAACCCCCTAGCGGGGGGAGAGCAGTTCTTC. The full variable domain, completed using reference TRBV7-9 and TRBJ2-1, is DTGVSQNPRHKITKRGQNVTFRCDPISEHNRLYWYRQTLGQGPEFLTYFQNEAQLEKSRLLSDRFSAERPKGSFSTLEIQRTEQGDSAMYLCASSLNPLAGGEQFFGPGTRLTVL.

The J gene is TRBJ2-1, the V gene TRBV29-1; D ambiguous. With 4 bases removed from V and 5 bases from J, the gap between germline ends came to 6 bases. The germline V gene encodes CDR1 SQVTM and CDR2 ANQGSEA. This CDR3 has 11 residues. The CDR3 nucleotides are TGCAGCGTTGTACGGGACAATGAGCAGTTCTTC. Translation gives CSVVRDNEQFF.